Shown below are 23 T cell receptor beta chains from a single sample sequenced in a study of cytomegalovirus exposure and HLA in healthy donors. The PCR was carried out with 60 Vbeta primers and 13 Jbeta primers. The method was immunoSEQ multiplex PCR; TCRdb's version includes in-frame clones alone and lacks a portion of them. The table lists some 190,000 clones, over 80% of them singletons. Sequencing was done on a sample of PBMCs. These receptors were taken from a man in his forties in good health and CMV-seronegative.

The chain couples TRBV1 to TRBJ2-5; the table's D call of TRBD2 was not tested on the DNA. TRBV1 is described as a pseudogene. The length of the CDR3 is 11 residues. The CDR3 DNA reads as TGCACCAGCAGCTTGAGGGAGACCCAGTACTTC. As protein: CTSSLRETQYF.

The CDR3 sequence is CASSQGGDRGADTQYF. The CDR3 bases are TGTGCCAGCAGCCAAGGAGGGGACAGGGGGGCAGATACGCAGTATTTT. The chain employs TRBV4-2 and TRBJ2-3; the match to TRBD1 covers 11 bases. The V gene's germline CDR1 is LGHNA and CDR2 YNFKEQ. Trimming took 1 base from V and 4 from J; bases not matched to a gene: 4. The CDR3 extends over 16 amino acids.

The chain uses TRBV18 and TRBJ2-7; 11 bases fit TRBD1. CDR3 length: 16 residues. Germline CDR1 and CDR2: KGHSH and LQKENI. Unmatched junction bases numbered 11, after V lost 3 bases and J lost 7 bases. CDR3 nucleotide sequence: TGTGCCAGCTCACCCCGGGACAGGGGGATGGTACATGAGCAGTACTTC. This encodes CASSPRDRGMVHEQYF.

This rearrangement joins TRBV12-5 to TRBJ1-5, with no clear D. Germline CDR1 LGHNT, CDR2 FRNRAP. CDR3 length: 13 amino acids. The V end was cut by 7 bases, the J end by 7 bases, with 14 bases between. In nucleotides, the CDR3 is TGTGCTAGTGCCCCGACTCAAACGCAGCCCCAGCATTTT. Protein sequence: CASAPTQTQPQHF.

The chain joins TRBV18 to TRBJ2-1; TRBD2 matches 8 bases. Germline V gene lookup returns CDR1 KGHSH and CDR2 LQKENI. V was pared by 5 bases and J by 8 bases, with 11 bases of the junction left unmatched. The CDR3 length is 15 residues. CDR3 loop: CASSARLGTRDEQFF. The CDR3 DNA is TGTGCCAGCTCAGCCCGCTTAGGGACTAGAGATGAGCAGTTCTTC.

This chain uses TRBV11-3 with TRBJ1-1; TRBD1 might be the D (6 bases). The germline gives CDR1 SGHNT, CDR2 YENEEA. The CDR3 runs to 14 residues. Trimming removed 5 bases from V and 7 bases from J, with 17 bases in between. The DNA of the CDR3 is TGTGCCAGCAGCCGGAATAACGCAGGGGTTGAAGCTTTCTTT. It codes for CASSRNNAGVEAFF.

This chain links TRBV12-5 with TRBJ1-1; no reliable D call. The V and J ends lost 4 bases and 6 bases respectively, with 15 bases between them. Germline V gene data show CDR1 as LGHNT and CDR2 as FRNRAP. The CDR3 is made up of 14 amino acids. CDR3 nucleotide sequence: TGTGCTAGTGGTTCCTCGTGGCAGGCCTCTGAAGCTTTCTTT. This gives the protein CASGSSWQASEAFF.

This sequence joins TRBV27 and TRBJ1-2; TRBD1 matches 9 bases. V gave up 4 bases and J gave up 4 bases; unmatched junction bases: 4. The CDR3 runs to 14 residues. From germline, CDR1 is MNHEY and CDR2 SMNVEV (reference sequence). The CDR3 loop is CASSSGQGPYGYTF. CDR3 DNA: TGTGCCAGCAGTTCAGGACAGGGGCCCTATGGCTACACCTTC.

The gene calls are TRBV7-3 and TRBJ2-1; D possibly corresponds to TRBD2 (5 bases). Germline-derived CDR1 and CDR2 are SGHTA and FQGTGA. CDR3 length equals 17 residues. V lost 5 bases to trimming and J lost 0 bases, with 17 bases between them. CDR3 sequence reads: CASSPLSSGISYNEQFF. CDR3 DNA: TGTGCCAGCAGCCCCCTTAGTTCCGGGATCTCCTACAATGAGCAGTTCTTC. Using reference TRBV7-3 and TRBJ2-1 for the parts outside the CDR3, the full variable domain is GAGVSQTPSNKVTEKGKYVELRCDPISGHTALYWYRQSLGQGPEFLIYFQGTGAADDSGLPNDRFFAVRPEGSVSTLKIQRTERGDSAVYLCASSPLSSGISYNEQFFGPGTRLTVL.

J is TRBJ2-7 and V is TRBV6-5, with TRBD2 identical over 9 bases. The trim removed 9 bases at V and 4 bases at J, leaving 7 bases unmatched. The V gene's germline CDR1 is MNHEY and CDR2 SVGAGI. The CDR3 length is 13 residues. CDR3 protein: CASGLAGNYEQYF. For the CDR3, the DNA is TGTGCCAGTGGCCTAGCGGGGAATTACGAGCAGTACTTC.

This clone has more than one count but fewer than ten. The chain couples TRBV11-3 to TRBJ2-2; 14 positions match TRBD2. The CDR3 totals 18 residues. In germline, CDR1 is SGHNT, CDR2 YENEEA. V was pared by 5 bases and J by 2 bases, with 7 bases of the junction left unmatched. The CDR3 nucleotides are TGTGCCAGCAGCCCCCGGACTAGCGGGGGGCTTAACACCGGGGAGCTGTTTTTT. Encoded protein: CASSPRTSGGLNTGELFF.

The chain couples TRBV28 to TRBJ2-1, with TRBD2 identical over 8 bases. Germline V gives CDR1 MDHEN, CDR2 SYDVKM. The CDR3 consists of 17 residues. Losses at the gene ends were 2 bases for V and 3 bases for J; bases not matched to a gene: 9. The CDR3: CASSLGLALIFYNEQFF. CDR3 coding DNA: TGTGCCAGCAGTTTAGGACTAGCCCTTATTTTCTACAATGAGCAGTTCTTC.

The rearrangement joins TRBV7-9 to TRBJ2-5; D not certain. Germline V CDR1 and CDR2: SEHNR, FQNEAQ (reference sequence). The length of the CDR3 is 14 residues. V lost 1 base and J lost 1, with 7 bases in between. CDR3 sequence reads: CASSLVGLQETQYF. The CDR3 region has the DNA TGTGCCAGCAGCTTAGTTGGCCTCCAAGAGACCCAGTACTTC.

A single count supports this clone. The rearrangement joins TRBV7-6 to TRBJ2-7; a weak D match, TRBD1 (5 bases). Trimming removed 1 base at V and 6 bases at J, with 7 bases between. The CDR3 length is 12 residues. Germline V CDR1 and CDR2: SGHVS, FNYEAQ. CDR3 in DNA: TGTGCCAGCAGCTTAGGGGGCGTCGAGCAGTACTTC. It codes for CASSLGGVEQYF. The full variable domain, in which reference TRBV7-6 and TRBJ2-7 provide the parts outside the CDR3, is GAGVSQSPRYKVTKRGQDVALRCDPISGHVSLYWYRQALGQGPEFLTYFNYEAQQDKSGLPNDRFSAERPEGSISTLTIQRTEQRDSAMYRCASSLGGVEQYFGPGTRLTVT.

This clone was detected a few times. The chain couples TRBV6-6 to TRBJ2-7; D gene unclear. The V gene's germline CDR1 is MNHNY and CDR2 SVGAGI (reference sequence). The V and J ends lost 5 bases and 6 bases respectively, with 11 bases between them. The CDR3 contains 12 residues. The DNA for the CDR3 is TGTGCCAGCAGTACGGTAGAGCTCGAGCAGTACTTC. Translated: CASSTVELEQYF.

The sample holds one count of this clone. The gene calls are TRBV5-1 and TRBJ1-2, with 8 bases fitting TRBD1. The CDR3 loop spans 14 amino acids. V trimming: 1 base; J trimming: 8 bases; junction bases outside the gene matches: 7. Germline assignment: CDR1 SGHRS and CDR2 YFSETQ. The CDR3 region has the DNA TGCGCCAGCAGCTTGACGCAGGGGGCGCGGGGCTACACCTTC. It encodes CASSLTQGARGYTF.

A remark on this clone: Germline is not matched at one junction end, which may reflect a read error. The chain recombines TRBV11-3 with TRBJ2-2; 8 positions agree with TRBD2. The CDR3 loop spans 20 amino acids. In germline, CDR1 is SGHNT, CDR2 YENEEA. The CDR3 spells CASSLELWASGSPNTGELFF. The DNA of the CDR3 is TGTGCCAGCAGCCTAGAGTTATGGGCTAGCGGGTCCCCGAACACCGGGGAGCTGTTTTTT.

This clone appeared a single time. This chain links TRBV5-4 with TRBJ1-1; D may be TRBD1 (6 bases). CDR1 is SGHNT, CDR2 YYREEE, per germline (reference sequence). Deletions cut 4 bases from V and 3 bases from J, with 19 bases between. The CDR3 covers 16 residues. The CDR3 nucleotides read TGTGCCAGCAGCATTTGGTTAATCGAGGGGGACACTGAAGCTTTCTTT. Protein sequence: CASSIWLIEGDTEAFF.

The chain carries TRBV11-2 and TRBJ1-3; 8 positions match TRBD1. This CDR3 has 20 residues. Unmatched junction bases numbered 17, after V lost 0 bases and J lost 4 bases. Germline CDR1 SGHAT, CDR2 FQNNGV. In DNA form, the CDR3 reads TGTGCCAGCAGCTTAGATTTGGTACGACCGGGACAGGCCTCCGGAAACACCATATATTTT. It encodes CASSLDLVRPGQASGNTIYF.

CDR3 protein: CASSAGAGANVLTF. CDR3 coding DNA: TGTGCCAGCAGTGCAGGGGCTGGGGCCAACGTCCTGACTTTC. The rearrangement uses TRBV2 and TRBJ2-6; possible D gene TRBD1, 6 bases. Trimming removed 4 bases from V and 2 bases from J, with 6 bases in between. The V gene's germline CDR1 is SNHLY and CDR2 FYNNEI. CDR3 length: 14 residues.

With respect to this clone: Other DNA sequences from this sample encode an identical CDR3 as well. This sequence joins TRBV4-2 and TRBJ1-2, with D unresolved. Trimming took off 6 bases at V and 5 bases at J, with 22 bases between the two ends. There are 16 residues in the CDR3. Germline V CDR1 and CDR2: LGHNA, YNFKEQ. DNA of the CDR3: TGTGCCAGCAGTCATGGATTGAGTGAAAGAGGATATGGCTACACCTTC. Translation gives CASSHGLSERGYGYTF.

This chain links TRBV15 with TRBJ1-1; D is uncertain. Trimming shortened V by 4 bases and J by 8 bases, and 14 bases separated the two germline ends. This CDR3 is built from 13 residues. The germline CDR1 and CDR2 sequences are LNHNV and YYDKDF (reference sequence). The CDR3 loop is CATSTNTGAEAFF. Written as DNA, the CDR3 is TGTGCCACCAGCACAAATACGGGAGCCGAAGCTTTCTTT.

This rearrangement joins TRBV9 to TRBJ2-7, with 7 bases matching TRBD1. Germline V gives CDR1 SGDLS, CDR2 YYNGEE. The ends lost 4 bases at V and 4 bases at J; junction bases unmatched: 8. This CDR3 is 14 amino acids long. The CDR3 is CASSPEDRLYEQYF. DNA for the CDR3: TGTGCCAGCAGCCCGGAGGACAGGCTTTACGAGCAGTACTTC.